This T cell receptor beta chain was documented in a study of technical replicates of blood from several donors. Sequencing used immunoSEQ multiplex PCR; TCRdb keeps in-frame clones, though not all of them. The sample consists of approximately 73,000 clones, around 92% of them appearing once. V dropped 5 bases and J dropped 7 bases, with 17 bases sitting between them. In germline, CDR1 is SEHNR, CDR2 FQNEAQ (reference sequence). This CDR3 comprises 15 residues. The origin of this receptor is a human donor in good health. Sequencing used T cells isolated from PBMCs. The V gene is TRBV7-9, the J gene TRBJ1-4; D is perhaps TRBD1 (6 bases). CDR3 DNA: TGTGCCAGCAGCCCGGACGCGGGGGCCAGTGAAAAACTGTTTTTT. Amino acids: CASSPDAGASEKLFF.